The source of this TCR beta chain is a study of shared clonotypes between healthy human individuals. Study as a whole: Each donor contributed plates that comprised three CD4 naive, three CD4 memory, two CD8 naive and one CD8 memory.

The assay was immunoSEQ multiplex PCR, and TCRdb's table has in-frame clones only and misses some. The sample consists of hundreds of thousands of clones, more than 70% of them appearing once. This clone came up many times. The CDR3 has 15 amino acids. Germline-derived CDR1 and CDR2 are MDHEN and SYDVKM. V lost 2 bases, J lost 2 bases, and 4 bases stayed unmatched. This chain connects TRBV28 to TRBJ2-7; 9 bases fit TRBD1. Sequenced input: memory CD4+ T cells sorted from blood. Subset: CD45RA-negative fraction. This clonotype originated in a woman under 40 in good health. CDR3 DNA sequence: TGTGCCAGCAGTTTAGACAGGGGGTTAACCTACGAGCAGTACTTC. Translating gives CASSLDRGLTYEQYF. The full variable domain, its missing parts supplied by reference TRBV28 and TRBJ2-7, is DVKVTQSSRYLVKRTGEKVFLECVQDMDHENMFWYRQDPGLGLRLIYFSYDVKMKEKGDIPEGYSVSREKKERFSLILESASTNQTSMYLCASSLDRGLTYEQYFGPGTRLTVT.